The sequence of this TCR beta chain was determined in a study of shared clonotypes between healthy human individuals. The V gene lost 0 bases and the J gene lost 4 bases, with 10 bases spanning the gap. The CDR3 loop spans 16 amino acids. Germline loops: CDR1 MNHNS, CDR2 SASEGT. This clone was seen a single time. This table comes from immunoSEQ multiplex PCR, and its TCRdb copy is limited to in-frame clones, with some not included. This sample yields approximately 2.1 million clones, of which roughly 93% are seen a single time; about 0.41% belongs to the top ten. The receptor's source is a young man in good health. Some clones in this sample may be carry-over from other donors' samples. The chain uses TRBV6-1 and TRBJ2-6; the D is unclear. Source material: naive CD4+ T cells from PBMCs. Subset of the sample: CD45RA+ positively selected. CDR3 residues: CASSEARPLGANVLTF. The CDR3 nucleotides read TGTGCCAGCAGTGAAGCGCGGCCTCTGGGGGCCAACGTCCTGACTTTC.